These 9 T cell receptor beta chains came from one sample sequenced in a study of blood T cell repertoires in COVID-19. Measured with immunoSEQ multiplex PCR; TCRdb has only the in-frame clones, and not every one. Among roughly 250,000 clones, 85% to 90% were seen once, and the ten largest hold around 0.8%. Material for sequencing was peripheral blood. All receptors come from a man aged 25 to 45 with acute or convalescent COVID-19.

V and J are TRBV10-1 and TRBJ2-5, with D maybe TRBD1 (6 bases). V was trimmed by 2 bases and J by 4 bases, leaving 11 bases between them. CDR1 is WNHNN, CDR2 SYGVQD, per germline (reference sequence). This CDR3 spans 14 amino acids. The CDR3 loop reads CASSEGGSGETQYF. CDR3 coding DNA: TGCGCCAGCAGTGAGGGGGGCTCGGGAGAGACCCAGTACTTC.

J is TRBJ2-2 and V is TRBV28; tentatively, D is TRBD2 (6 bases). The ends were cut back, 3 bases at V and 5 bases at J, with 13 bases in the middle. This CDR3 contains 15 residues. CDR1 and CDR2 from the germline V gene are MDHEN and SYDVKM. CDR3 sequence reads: CASSFRGGVTGELFF. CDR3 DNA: TGTGCCAGCAGTTTTAGGGGAGGTGTAACCGGGGAGCTGTTTTTT.

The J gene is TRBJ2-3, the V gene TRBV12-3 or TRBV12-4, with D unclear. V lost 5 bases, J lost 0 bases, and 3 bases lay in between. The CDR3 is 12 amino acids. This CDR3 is CASSTSTDTQYF. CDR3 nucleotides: TGTGCCAGCAGTACTAGCACAGATACGCAGTATTTT.

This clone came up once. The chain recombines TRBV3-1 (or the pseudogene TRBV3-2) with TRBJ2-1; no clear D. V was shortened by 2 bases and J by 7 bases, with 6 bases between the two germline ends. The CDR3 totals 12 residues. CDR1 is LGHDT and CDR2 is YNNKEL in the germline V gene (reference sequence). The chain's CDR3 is CASSQYSNEQFF. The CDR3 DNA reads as TGTGCCAGCAGCCAATACTCTAATGAGCAGTTCTTC.

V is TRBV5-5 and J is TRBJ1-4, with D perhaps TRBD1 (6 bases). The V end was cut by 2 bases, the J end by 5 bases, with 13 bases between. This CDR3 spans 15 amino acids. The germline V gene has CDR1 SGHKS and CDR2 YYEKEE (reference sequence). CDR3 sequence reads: CASSLTQGRNEKLFF. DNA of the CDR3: TGTGCCAGCAGCTTAACACAGGGTCGGAATGAAAAACTGTTTTTT.

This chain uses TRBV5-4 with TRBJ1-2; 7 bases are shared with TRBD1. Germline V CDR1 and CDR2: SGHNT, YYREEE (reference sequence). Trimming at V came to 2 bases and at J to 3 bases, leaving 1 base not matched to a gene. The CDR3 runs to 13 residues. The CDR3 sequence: CASSFGTDYGYTF. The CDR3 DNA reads TGTGCCAGCAGCTTTGGGACAGACTATGGCTACACCTTC.

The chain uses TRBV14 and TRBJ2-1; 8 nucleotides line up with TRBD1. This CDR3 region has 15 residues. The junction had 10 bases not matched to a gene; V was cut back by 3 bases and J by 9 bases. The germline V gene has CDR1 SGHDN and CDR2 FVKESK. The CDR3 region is CASSQVFQGAAEQFF. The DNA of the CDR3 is TGTGCCAGCAGCCAGGTGTTTCAGGGGGCCGCTGAGCAGTTCTTC.

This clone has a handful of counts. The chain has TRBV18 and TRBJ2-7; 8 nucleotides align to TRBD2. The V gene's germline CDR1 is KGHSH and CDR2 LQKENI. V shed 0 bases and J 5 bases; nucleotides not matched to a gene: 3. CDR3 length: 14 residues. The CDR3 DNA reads TGTGCCAGCTCACCACCGGGGACTAGACACGAGCAGTACTTC. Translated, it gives CASSPPGTRHEQYF.

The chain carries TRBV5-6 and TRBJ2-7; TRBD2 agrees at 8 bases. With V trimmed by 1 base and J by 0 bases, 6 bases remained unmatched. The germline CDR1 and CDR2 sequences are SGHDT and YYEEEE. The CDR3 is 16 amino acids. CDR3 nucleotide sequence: TGTGCCAGCAGCTTGTTTCTGCGGGGGGTCTCCTACGAGCAGTACTTC. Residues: CASSLFLRGVSYEQYF.